The next 22 T cell receptor beta chains were all read from a single sample in a study of T cells in Graves' hyperthyroidism and ophthalmopathy. Amplification of TCR beta CDR3 regions was performed using RNA transcripts as template. HTBI primers drove first-round RT-PCR of the TCR CDR3. TCRdb re-derived calls from the multiplex PCR reads in MiXCR, one entry per CDR3 protein. The data contain 500,000 to 750,000 distinct CDR3 sequences, 14% of them seen just once; the ten biggest clones take up roughly 7%. Sequenced sample: blood. The source is a woman aged 18-29 years with Graves' ophthalmopathy.

This clonotype appeared a few times. This chain links TRBV19 with TRBJ1-2; 9 nucleotides agree with TRBD1. The ends lost 4 bases at V and 8 bases at J; junction bases unmatched: 11. The CDR3 loop spans 15 amino acids. Germline V gives CDR1 LNHDA, CDR2 SQIVND (reference sequence). The CDR3 sequence is CASSTRDRAPEGYTF. The CDR3 DNA follows: TGTGCCAGTAGTACCCGGGACAGGGCCCCGGAGGGCTACACCTTC.

This chain uses TRBV5-6 with TRBJ2-5; TRBD2 might be the D (7 bases). Per the germline V gene, CDR1 is SGHDT and CDR2 is YYEEEE. The V end lost 7 bases, the J end lost 1 base, and 17 bases lay between the germline ends. The CDR3 spans 15 residues. CDR3 DNA sequence: TGTGCCAGCGCATATTGGGAGGGGGTCCAAGAGACCCAGTACTTC. Encoded protein: CASAYWEGVQETQYF.

To note about this clonotype: Given a much more abundant clone one base away, this may be a read error. The chain employs TRBV12-3 or TRBV12-4 and TRBJ1-1; tentative D call: TRBD1 (6 bases). The V end lost 6 bases, the J end lost 4 bases, and 24 bases lay between the germline ends. There are 17 residues in the CDR3. CDR3 sequence reads: CASSRGSTGTRGTEAFF. CDR3 in DNA: TGTGCCAGCAGCCGAGGATCCACAGGGACCCGGGGCACTGAAGCTTTCTTT.

This clonotype was recorded a few times. V and J are TRBV29-1 and TRBJ1-1, with a possible D match to TRBD1 (6 bases). The CDR3 extends over 13 amino acids. Trimming removed 8 bases from V and 4 bases from J, with 17 bases in between. Germline loops: CDR1 SQVTM, CDR2 ANQGSEA. In nucleotides, the CDR3 is TGCAGCACTATACAGGGACTAGGCACTGAAGCTTTCTTT. Protein: CSTIQGLGTEAFF.

This clonotype has just a few counts. The chain recombines TRBV4-3 with TRBJ2-1, with TRBD1 identical over 7 bases. V shed 4 bases and J 12 bases; nucleotides not matched to a gene: 18. Per the germline V gene, CDR1 is LGHNA and CDR2 is YSLEER. The CDR3 has 16 amino acids. CDR3 region: CASSRLGGQITMRQFF. CDR3 in DNA: TGCGCCAGCAGCCGCCTAGGGGGACAGATCACAATGAGGCAGTTCTTC.

This clonotype was detected a few times. The chain carries TRBV6-2 or TRBV6-3 and TRBJ2-1; 12 nucleotides line up with TRBD2. This CDR3 has 14 residues. Looked up from germline, CDR1 is MNHEY and CDR2 is SVGEGT. The V segment lost 8 bases and the J segment 9 bases; nucleotides outside the gene matches: 8. This chain's CDR3 is CASGTGTSGPEQFF. The CDR3 nucleotides are TGTGCCAGCGGTACCGGGACTAGCGGGCCTGAGCAGTTCTTC.

This clonotype has a count of ten or more. V and J are TRBV12-3 or TRBV12-4 and TRBJ2-1, with D unresolved. CDR3 length: 13 residues. Deletions cut 6 bases from V and 3 bases from J, with 9 bases between. CDR3 residues: CASRLEVYNEQFF. The CDR3 DNA is TGTGCCAGCAGACTTGAGGTCTACAATGAGCAGTTCTTC.

In this sample, this clonotype turned up many times. The rearrangement joins TRBV7-6 to TRBJ2-1, with 8 bases lining up with TRBD2. This CDR3 is built from 16 residues. Germline lookup yields CDR1 SGHVS and CDR2 FNYEAQ. V lost 2 bases to trimming and J lost 0 bases; unmatched junction nucleotides: 3. The CDR3 DNA follows: TGTGCCAGCAGCTTATTCGGGACTAGCTCCTACAATGAGCAGTTCTTC. As protein: CASSLFGTSSYNEQFF.

V gene TRBV7-9 combines with J gene TRBJ1-5; no reliable D call. The V gene's germline CDR1 is SEHNR and CDR2 FQNEAQ (reference sequence). The CDR3 is made up of 12 amino acids. V lost 1 base and J 6 bases, leaving 4 bases between the germline ends. CDR3 in amino acids: CASSLERQPQHF. CDR3 sequence (DNA): TGTGCCAGCAGCTTAGAACGTCAGCCCCAGCATTTT.

This clonotype appeared many times. The rearrangement uses TRBV2 and TRBJ1-3; tentatively, D is TRBD1 (6 bases). The ends were cut back, 5 bases at V and 3 bases at J, with 14 bases in the middle. This CDR3 is built from 15 residues. In germline, CDR1 is SNHLY, CDR2 FYNNEI. CDR3 sequence: CASSRTEGFGNTIYF. CDR3 bases: TGTGCCAGCAGTCGGACAGAAGGATTTGGAAACACCATATATTTT. The full variable domain, completed using reference TRBV2 and TRBJ1-3, is EPEVTQTPSHQVTQMGQEVILRCVPISNHLYFYWYRQILGQKVEFLVSFYNNEISEKSEIFDDQFSVERPDGSNFTLKIRSTKLEDSAMYFCASSRTEGFGNTIYFGEGSWLTVV.

This clonotype was seen many times. The chain combines TRBV28 with TRBJ2-7, with a tentative D call TRBD1 (7 bases). The V and J ends lost 2 bases and 2 bases respectively, with 10 bases between them. The CDR3 is made up of 14 amino acids. Germline CDR1 MDHEN, CDR2 SYDVKM. The CDR3 loop is CASSLPRGAYEQYF. CDR3 bases: TGTGCCAGCAGTTTACCCAGGGGGGCCTACGAGCAGTACTTC. The full variable domain, rest sourced from reference TRBV28 and TRBJ2-7, is DVKVTQSSRYLVKRTGEKVFLECVQDMDHENMFWYRQDPGLGLRLIYFSYDVKMKEKGDIPEGYSVSREKKERFSLILESASTNQTSMYLCASSLPRGAYEQYFGPGTRLTVT.

This clonotype has at least ten counts. This chain connects TRBV6-1 to TRBJ2-7; 8 nucleotides line up with TRBD1. The CDR3 covers 15 residues. The V and J ends lost 6 bases and 6 bases, in that order; junction bases with no gene match: 13. Germline values: CDR1 MNHNS, CDR2 SASEGT. CDR3 sequence reads: CASRPTRTGTLEQYF. In DNA, the CDR3 is TGTGCCAGCAGGCCAACCCGGACAGGGACCCTCGAGCAGTACTTC.

The CDR3 loop reads CASSIRREIREQYF. As DNA, the CDR3 is TGTGCCAGTAGTATCCGGCGGGAGATCCGCGAGCAGTACTTC. The chain has TRBV19 and TRBJ2-7; 7 bases match TRBD2. Per the germline V gene, CDR1 is LNHDA and CDR2 is SQIVND (reference sequence). CDR3 size: 14 residues. With 3 bases clipped from V and 6 bases from J, the junction kept 8 bases outside the gene matches. Based on the CDR3 plus reference TRBV19 and TRBJ2-7, the full variable domain is DGGITQSPKYLFRKEGQNVTLSCEQNLNHDAMYWYRQDPGQGLRLIYYSQIVNDFQKGDIAEGYSVSREKKESFPLTVTSAQKNPTAFYLCASSIRREIREQYFGPGTRLTVT.

This clonotype was observed many times. The rearrangement joins TRBV27 to TRBJ2-1, with 7 bases lining up with TRBD2. CDR3 length: 15 residues. Germline assignment: CDR1 MNHEY and CDR2 SMNVEV (reference sequence). The trim removed 5 bases at V and 4 bases at J, leaving 8 bases unmatched. The CDR3 bases are TGTGCCAGCAGTCGTGCGGCTAGCGGTTACAATGAGCAGTTCTTC. Translation: CASSRAASGYNEQFF.

This clonotype showed up many times. V usage is TRBV3-1 and J usage is TRBJ2-7, with 8 bases identical to TRBD1. CDR3 length: 15 residues. V was pared by 8 bases and J by 0 bases, with 9 bases of the junction left unmatched. Germline lookup yields CDR1 LGHDT and CDR2 YNNKEL (reference sequence). As DNA, the CDR3 is TGTGCCAGCGGCGTGGGGACAGGAACCTCCTACGAGCAGTACTTC. This codes for CASGVGTGTSYEQYF.

This clonotype has ten or more counts. V and J are TRBV28 and TRBJ2-5, with 8 bases identical to TRBD2. After removal of 3 bases from V and 5 bases from J, the junction contained 20 bases not matched to a gene. This CDR3 has 19 amino acids. Germline V gene data show CDR1 as MDHEN and CDR2 as SYDVKM. CDR3 nucleotide sequence: TGTGCCAGCAGTTTTGGAGGGGTAGCGGGGACTCCATGGGGGGAGACCCAGTACTTC. Translation gives CASSFGGVAGTPWGETQYF.

Turning to this clonotype: A much larger clone lies one base from this, so it may be a read error. The gene calls are TRBV27 and TRBJ2-7; 8 bases agree with TRBD2. The CDR3 consists of 15 residues. Germline V CDR1 and CDR2: MNHEY, SMNVEV (reference sequence). The trim removed 5 bases at V and 7 bases at J, leaving 13 bases unmatched. CDR3 DNA: TGTGCCAGCAGTCCTCCGGGGGGGGGCCTACGAGAGCAGTACTTC. It yields the protein CASSPPGGGLREQYF.

This clonotype was recorded at least ten times. The V gene is TRBV12-3 or TRBV12-4, the J gene TRBJ1-2, with no clear D. Trimming took 0 bases from V and 6 from J, leaving 8 bases between them. The CDR3 loop spans 13 amino acids. The CDR3 loop reads CASSLARQDGYTF. The CDR3 region has the DNA TGTGCCAGCAGTTTAGCGAGGCAGGATGGCTACACCTTC.

This clonotype was observed many times. The chain carries TRBV12-3 or TRBV12-4 and TRBJ1-1, with D perhaps matching TRBD1 (5 bases). This CDR3 contains 13 residues. Trimming took off 3 bases at V and 6 bases at J, with 11 bases between the two ends. The CDR3 region has the DNA TGTGCCAGCAGTTTCGTGGGGGGATCTGAAGCTTTCTTT. Protein: CASSFVGGSEAFF.

The chain joins TRBV6-2 or TRBV6-3 to TRBJ2-1; D might be TRBD1 or TRBD2, each matching 5 bases. The CDR3 covers 14 residues. In germline, CDR1 is MNHEY, CDR2 SVGEGT. V lost 5 bases and J 12 bases, leaving 20 bases between the germline ends. DNA for the CDR3: TGTGCCAGCAGTACCGGGACGGGTCTTCAGGGGCAGTTCTTC. Its protein is CASSTGTGLQGQFF.

This clonotype was detected ten times or more. The chain carries TRBV20-1 and TRBJ1-1, with D unclear. The CDR3 is made up of 12 amino acids. Trimming took 3 bases from V and 5 from J, leaving 10 bases between them. In germline, CDR1 is DFQATT, CDR2 SNEGSKA (reference sequence). The CDR3 region is CSARSRQTEAFF. For the CDR3, the DNA is TGCAGTGCTAGGTCCAGACAAACTGAAGCTTTCTTT.

This clonotype appeared a single time. A much more abundant neighbour one base away suggests this may be a read error. The J gene is TRBJ2-5, the V gene TRBV7-9; TRBD1 aligns across 8 bases. The junction had 11 bases not matched to a gene; V was cut back by 3 bases and J by 2 bases. Per germline, CDR1 SEHNR and CDR2 FQNEAQ (reference sequence). This CDR3 contains 17 residues. The CDR3 sequence is CASSFARQGLRQETQYF. The CDR3 nucleotides are TGTGCCAGCAGCTTCGCTAGACAGGGGCTAAGACAAGAGACCCAGTACTTC.